What follows are 22 T cell receptor beta chains derived from one specimen sequenced in a study of neoadjuvant anti-PD-1 for oral cavity cancer. Assay: immunoSEQ multiplex PCR; the TCRdb copy retains only in-frame clones and omits some. The sample lists some 9,800 clones, 60% to 70% occurring once. Time point defined: after neoadjuvant nivolumab, at surgical resection. The input for sequencing was PBMCs, taken after nivolumab (anti-PD-1) treatment. These receptors came from a person aged 35-79 years with oral cavity squamous cell carcinoma.

This chain uses TRBV5-1 with TRBJ2-5, with 11 nucleotides matching TRBD1. With V trimmed by 1 base and J by 4 bases, 6 bases remained unmatched. In germline, CDR1 is SGHRS, CDR2 YFSETQ. There are 16 residues in the CDR3. CDR3: CASSLTGTGGIETQYF. CDR3 nucleotides: TGCGCCAGCAGCTTGACAGGGACAGGGGGGATAGAGACCCAGTACTTC. The full variable domain, rest sourced from reference TRBV5-1 and TRBJ2-5, is KAGVTQTPRYLIKTRGQQVTLSCSPISGHRSVSWYQQTPGQGLQFLFEYFSETQRNKGNFPGRFSGRQFSNSRSEMNVSTLELGDSALYLCASSLTGTGGIETQYFGPGTRLLVL.

V usage is TRBV10-2 and J usage is TRBJ2-3, with TRBD2 matching 7 bases. The V gene end was trimmed by 1 base and the J gene end by 6 bases; junction bases not matched to a gene: 19. The CDR3 totals 19 residues. Per germline, CDR1 WSHSY and CDR2 SAAADI. As DNA, the CDR3 is TGCGCCAGCAGTGAGTTACCTCACACTCAAGCGGGACCCGGGGATACGCAGTATTTT. This translates into CASSELPHTQAGPGDTQYF.

The rearrangement links TRBV9 to TRBJ2-5, with TRBD2 matching over 11 bases. Germline loops: CDR1 SGDLS, CDR2 YYNGEE. V was pared by 4 bases and J by 1 base, with 3 bases of the junction left unmatched. The CDR3 extends over 15 amino acids. CDR3 DNA: TGTGCCAGCAGCCCCGGGACTAGCGGCCAAGAGACCCAGTACTTC. Translation: CASSPGTSGQETQYF.

V gene TRBV6-5 combines with J gene TRBJ2-7; D uncertain. The CDR3 loop spans 14 amino acids. The V gene's germline CDR1 is MNHEY and CDR2 SVGAGI. Trimming took off 0 bases at V and 0 bases at J, with 6 bases between the two ends. CDR3 nucleotides: TGTGCCAGCAGTTACTCAGCCGACTCCTACGAGCAGTACTTC. Translated: CASSYSADSYEQYF.

The J gene is TRBJ2-7, the V gene TRBV5-1, with 8 bases matching TRBD1. With 3 bases clipped from V and 5 bases from J, the junction kept 13 bases outside the gene matches. The CDR3 totals 16 residues. Germline lookup yields CDR1 SGHRS and CDR2 YFSETQ. CDR3 DNA: TGCGCCAGCAGCTCCATTCAGGGGGCCCATAGGAACGAGCAGTACTTC. Encoded protein: CASSSIQGAHRNEQYF. The variable domain in full, completed from reference TRBV5-1 and TRBJ2-7, reads KAGVTQTPRYLIKTRGQQVTLSCSPISGHRSVSWYQQTPGQGLQFLFEYFSETQRNKGNFPGRFSGRQFSNSRSEMNVSTLELGDSALYLCASSSIQGAHRNEQYFGPGTRLTVT.

The V call is TRBV11-2, the J call TRBJ1-4; no reliable D call. Germline CDR1 SGHAT, CDR2 FQNNGV. V lost 3 bases to trimming and J lost 5 bases, with 13 bases between them. The CDR3 is made up of 15 amino acids. DNA of the CDR3: TGTGCCAGCAGCTTTTGGGGTGACGGGAATGAAAAACTGTTTTTT. Protein product: CASSFWGDGNEKLFF.

The CDR3 here is CASSLNPGGLGTQYF. The DNA for the CDR3 is TGTGCCAGCAGCTTAAACCCGGGAGGGCTAGGGACCCAGTACTTC. The rearrangement joins TRBV7-3 to TRBJ2-5, with 8 bases that match TRBD2. Germline values: CDR1 SGHTA, CDR2 FQGTGA. This CDR3 is 15 amino acids long. After removal of 1 base from V and 7 bases from J, the junction contained 8 bases not matched to a gene.

This clone has only a few counts. The V gene is TRBV19, the J gene TRBJ2-1, with 9 nucleotides matching TRBD2. Germline V gene data show CDR1 as LNHDA and CDR2 as SQIVND (reference sequence). CDR3 length equals 18 residues. J lost 2 bases, V lost 5 bases, and 13 bases had no gene match. For the CDR3, the DNA is TGTGCCAGTAGTTCCCCGAGGGGGGTAGCGGGAGCCTACAATGAGCAGTTCTTC. This encodes CASSSPRGVAGAYNEQFF.

The chain has TRBV7-2 and TRBJ2-1; TRBD1 agrees at 10 bases. This CDR3 comprises 19 residues. Trimming removed 2 bases from V and 2 bases from J; junction bases left unmatched: 12. The germline V gene has CDR1 SGHTA and CDR2 FQGNSA. The CDR3 DNA follows: TGTGCCAGCAGCTTAAACCGGGACAGGGGCGTTTACGCCTACAATGAGCAGTTCTTC. It encodes CASSLNRDRGVYAYNEQFF.

The V call is TRBV7-2, the J call TRBJ2-1, with 9 bases identical to TRBD1. The germline V gene has CDR1 SGHTA and CDR2 FQGNSA. The CDR3 runs 16 residues. The ends lost 5 bases at V and 3 bases at J; junction bases unmatched: 8. CDR3 loop: CASSLKGTGNYNEQFF. Here the CDR3 DNA reads TGTGCCAGCAGCCTAAAAGGGACAGGGAACTACAATGAGCAGTTCTTC.

The V call is TRBV6-1, the J call TRBJ1-2; D possibly corresponds to TRBD1 (5 bases). This CDR3 is built from 12 residues. With 7 bases removed from V and 5 bases from J, the gap between germline ends came to 11 bases. Germline CDR1 reads MNHNS; CDR2 reads SASEGT. For the CDR3, the DNA is TGTGCCAGCACCCCCGGGGGATATGGCTACACCTTC. Protein product: CASTPGGYGYTF.

J is TRBJ1-3 and V is TRBV10-2; 7 bases line up with TRBD1. The CDR3 has 13 residues. Trimming removed 5 bases from V and 4 bases from J; junction bases left unmatched: 2. CDR1 is WSHSY, CDR2 SAAADI, per germline. The CDR3 bases are TGCGCCAGCAGTTTGACAGGGGGAAACACCATATATTTT. This sequence encodes CASSLTGGNTIYF.

This rearrangement joins TRBV28 to TRBJ1-3; D remains unclear. Germline-derived CDR1 and CDR2 are MDHEN and SYDVKM. This CDR3 region has 15 residues. V was cut by 2 bases and J by 0 bases, with 8 bases left in between. CDR3 in amino acids: CASSLKLISGNTIYF. The CDR3 bases are TGTGCCAGCAGTTTAAAGCTAATCTCTGGAAACACCATATATTTT.

CDR3 bases: TGCGCCAGCAGCTTGCGACAGGAGTCCTACAATGAGCAGTTCTTC. Its protein is CASSLRQESYNEQFF. The J gene is TRBJ2-1, the V gene TRBV5-1; D perhaps matches TRBD1 (6 bases). From germline, CDR1 is SGHRS and CDR2 YFSETQ. V dropped 1 base and J dropped 1 base, with 9 bases sitting between them. The CDR3 length is 15 residues.

V is TRBV5-1 and J is TRBJ1-3; D is undetermined. The V gene's germline CDR1 is SGHRS and CDR2 YFSETQ. V was cut by 1 base and J by 2 bases, with 7 bases left in between. The CDR3 is 14 residues long. For the CDR3, the DNA is TGCGCCAGCAGCTTGTGGGCAGCTGGAAACACCATATATTTT. Amino acids: CASSLWAAGNTIYF.

This clone showed up just a few times. The rearrangement uses TRBV6-4 and TRBJ1-1, with D possibly matching TRBD1 (6 bases). The V gene lost 2 bases and the J gene lost 5 bases, with 12 bases spanning the gap. CDR1 and CDR2 (germline): MRHNA, SNTAGT. The length of the CDR3 is 14 residues. The CDR3 coding sequence is TGTGCCAGCAGTGACACGGACAGTCGGACTGAAGCTTTCTTT. Encoded protein: CASSDTDSRTEAFF.

CDR3 in amino acids: CASSSFSARGPREQYF. DNA of the CDR3: TGTGCCAGCAGCTCCTTTTCAGCCAGGGGGCCGAGGGAGCAGTACTTC. The chain uses TRBV7-2 and TRBJ2-7; 8 bases agree with TRBD1. Trimming took 4 bases from V and 7 from J; bases not matched to a gene: 15. This CDR3 is 16 amino acids long. From germline, CDR1 is SGHTA and CDR2 FQGNSA.

The chain couples TRBV11-2 to TRBJ2-3; 7 nucleotides agree with TRBD2. Germline CDR1 is SGHAT and CDR2 is FQNNGV. V trimming: 5 bases; J trimming: 7 bases; junction bases outside the gene matches: 3. CDR3 size: 12 residues. The CDR3 is CASSPGGNTQYF. The CDR3 nucleotides are TGTGCCAGCAGCCCCGGGGGGAATACGCAGTATTTT.

This rearrangement joins TRBV20-1 to TRBJ2-7; no clear D. The V end was cut by 3 bases, the J end by 7 bases, with 10 bases between. Germline values: CDR1 DFQATT, CDR2 SNEGSKA (reference sequence). The CDR3 is 11 residues long. This CDR3 is CSASPLGEQYF. In DNA form, the CDR3 reads TGCAGTGCTAGCCCTCTCGGGGAGCAGTACTTC.

J is TRBJ1-2 and V is TRBV5-6, with D hard to call. CDR3 size: 11 residues. The germline V and J ends were trimmed by 5 bases and 2 bases, with 4 bases remaining between them. CDR1 and CDR2 from the germline V gene are SGHDT and YYEEEE. CDR3 loop: CASSRNYGYTF. Here the CDR3 DNA reads TGTGCCAGCAGTCGAAACTATGGCTACACCTTC.

In its sample, this clone was seen once. The chain employs TRBV27 and TRBJ2-6, with D perhaps TRBD1 or TRBD2 (5 bases each). The V gene's germline CDR1 is MNHEY and CDR2 SMNVEV (reference sequence). This CDR3 spans 16 amino acids. V was pared by 1 base and J by 0 bases, with 7 bases between. The CDR3 reads CASSLWGSSGANVLTF. The CDR3 DNA reads as TGTGCCAGCAGTTTATGGGGGAGCTCTGGGGCCAACGTCCTGACTTTC.

This chain uses TRBV5-6 with TRBJ2-5, with D unclear. CDR1 is SGHDT, CDR2 YYEEEE, per germline. There are 12 residues in the CDR3. Trimming pared 0 bases from V and 5 bases from J, leaving 5 bases between. CDR3 amino acids: CASSLGVETQYF. The DNA for the CDR3 is TGTGCCAGCAGCTTGGGGGTTGAGACCCAGTACTTC.